The 5 T cell receptor beta chains below come from one sample, sequenced in a study of human T cells and chemical hapten exposure. Specified time point: patch test 2, 6 weeks after DPC sensitization. Treatment meaning: therapeutic diphenylcyclopropenone sensitization with weekly scalp DPC. A single record per CDR3 protein comes from TCRdb applying MiXCR to the RACE reads. This sample has a few hundred thousand distinct CDR3 sequences; just under 6.5% occur once, and the top ten carry approximately 5.4%. Sequenced material: whole blood, taken in connection with sensitization to the hapten diphenylcyclopropenone (DPC). Receptor source: a young woman with alopecia areata. Some clones in this sample may be carry-over from other donors' samples.

This chain joins TRBV11-1 and TRBJ2-6; the D gene is possibly TRBD1 (5 bases). The CDR3 spans 19 residues. Germline CDR1 is SGHAT and CDR2 is FQDESV (reference sequence). V was trimmed by 5 bases and J by 10 bases, leaving 30 bases between them. The chain's CDR3 is CASSAREGRVREERNVLTF. CDR3 nucleotide sequence: TGTGCCAGCAGCGCCAGGGAAGGCAGAGTAAGGGAAGAGAGGAACGTCCTGACTTTC.

The J gene is TRBJ2-1, the V gene TRBV11-2, with D perhaps TRBD1 (8 bases). Looked up from germline, CDR1 is SGHAT and CDR2 is FQNNGV. This CDR3 spans 14 amino acids. V lost 7 bases, J lost 7 bases, and 17 bases lay in between. The DNA of the CDR3 is TGTGCCAGCAATCCGCAACAGGGGGGGAATGAGCAGTTCTTC. It specifies CASNPQQGGNEQFF.

This clonotype showed up many times. The genes are TRBV4-3 and TRBJ1-2; D might be TRBD1 (6 bases). Trimming removed 0 bases at V and 4 bases at J, with 15 bases between. The CDR3 runs 16 residues. The V gene's germline CDR1 is LGHNA and CDR2 YSLEER. CDR3 loop: CASSQDTGSGAYGYTF. The CDR3 DNA reads as TGCGCCAGCAGCCAAGATACGGGGTCAGGGGCCTATGGCTACACCTTC.

The chain links TRBV7-8 to TRBJ2-3; TRBD1 matches 10 bases. V shed 0 bases, J shed 0 bases, and the junction held 9 bases outside the gene matches. The CDR3 is made up of 19 amino acids. Germline V gene sequence: CDR1 SGHVS, CDR2 FQNEAQ. The CDR3 spells CASSLATGQGLWSTDTQYF. CDR3 coding DNA: TGTGCCAGCAGCTTAGCGACGGGACAGGGGCTATGGAGCACAGATACGCAGTATTTT.

This clonotype was seen a few times. DNA for the CDR3: TGTGCCAGCAGACCGACAGTGAACACCGGGGAGCTGTTTTTT. It translates to CASRPTVNTGELFF. The chain employs TRBV2 and TRBJ2-2, with D perhaps TRBD1 (5 bases). The CDR3 extends over 14 amino acids. The germline V and J ends were trimmed by 6 bases and 1 base, with 9 bases remaining between them. Germline values: CDR1 SNHLY, CDR2 FYNNEI.